This T cell receptor (beta chain) was identified during a study of blood T cell repertoires in COVID-19 (dated by TCRdb to 2018 to 2021). Regarding the study in general: Collaborator samples came from the United States, Italy and Spain and covered acute and convalescent phases of COVID-19. The prospective study material was composed of cDNA or gDNA derived from T cells, B-cell-depleted T cells, or PBMCs. The dataset comprised deeply sampled blood TCRbeta repertoires from subjects exposed to, actively infected with, or recovered from COVID-19. A freely available public database, intended as a resource for researchers studying the immune response to SARS-CoV-2, is where the repertoires were released. The samples were drawn from two sources: the first 160 participants of the ongoing ImmuneRACE study, and 1,000 to 1,500 subjects contributed by 6 global collaborators. A de-identified subject ID, COVID-19 status, age in years and sex were almost always included in the sample metadata. Where available, HLA class I and class II types were taken from metadata supplied by the sample provider and were not determined by assay-based typing. Results and caveats for the whole study, not just this receptor: Clinical and demographic metadata were provided uncurated, with the amount varying by source and participant.

One collaborating source in Seattle enrolled patients while the patients were actively infected and followed the patients over time throughout the course of disease. Whole blood was collected in K2EDTA tubes by collaborating institutions according to the institutions' own protocols. For TCRbeta analysis, collaborator samples were shipped as frozen whole blood, as isolated PBMCs, or as DNA extracted from either sample type. This clone came up once. This clone's antigen is unknown. No base quality information exists; no much larger clone differs at one position. TCRbeta CDR3 regions were amplified from genomic DNA by means of the immunoSEQ Assay, a bias-controlled multiplex PCR. The study's processing was this. Within the assay, amplification of reference gene primers was used to estimate how many nucleated cells each sample contained. To quantify the absolute abundance of each unique TCRbeta CDR3 rearrangement, sequence reads were collapsed and filtered. Productive Simpson clonality was computed per sample as the square root of Simpson's diversity index over productive rearrangements. TCRdb provides this immuneACCESS table in a form limited to in-frame rearrangements. Some clones are lacking; in checked studies, under half of them reflect an unresolved V gene, and why the rest are absent is not known. V and J calls and clone size are given by that table; D and trimming were obtained from the DNA. The sample has 200,000 to 250,000 clones on record, about 87% of them singletons. The ten largest clones take up roughly 2.6% of the sample.

CDR1 is given as SGHTA and CDR2 as FQGNSA, both from the germline V gene. Inclusive of the bounding cysteine and phenylalanine, the CDR3 is 14 residues long. Only the CDR3 DNA is retained, 42 bases long and in frame from the first base. For this chain, trimming is 6 bases at the V end and 11 bases at the J end, and the number of junction bases without a gene match is 11. The chain was built from TRBV7-2 and TRBJ2-1, with 9 bases matching TRBD2. The sequence was collected from a man aged 25 to 40 with COVID-19, enrolled during active disease. The sequenced material came from peripheral blood. The DNA reads as follows: TGTGCCAGCAGTCGGACTAGCGACCAACATAAGCAGTTCTTC. Its protein reads: CASSRTSDQHKQFF.